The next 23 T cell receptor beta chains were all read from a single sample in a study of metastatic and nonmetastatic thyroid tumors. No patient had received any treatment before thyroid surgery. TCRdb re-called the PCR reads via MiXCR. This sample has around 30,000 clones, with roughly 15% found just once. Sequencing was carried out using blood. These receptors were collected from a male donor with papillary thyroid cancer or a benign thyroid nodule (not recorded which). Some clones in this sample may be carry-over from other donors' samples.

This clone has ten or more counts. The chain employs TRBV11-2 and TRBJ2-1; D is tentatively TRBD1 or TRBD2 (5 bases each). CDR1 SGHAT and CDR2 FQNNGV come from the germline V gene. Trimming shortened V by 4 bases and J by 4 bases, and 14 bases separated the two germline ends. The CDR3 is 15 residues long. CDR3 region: CASSWDGAAYNEQFF. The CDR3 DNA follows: TGTGCCAGCAGCTGGGACGGAGCGGCATACAATGAGCAGTTCTTC.

As DNA, the CDR3 is TGCAGTGCTATAGAGTGGCCTATCGGGAGTGAAGAGACCCAGTACTTC. Translation gives CSAIEWPIGSEETQYF. V and J are TRBV20-1 and TRBJ2-5, with D possibly being TRBD2 (6 bases). The CDR3 is 16 residues long. The germline V gene has CDR1 DFQATT and CDR2 SNEGSKA (reference sequence). V lost 4 bases, J lost 3 bases, and 21 bases lay in between.

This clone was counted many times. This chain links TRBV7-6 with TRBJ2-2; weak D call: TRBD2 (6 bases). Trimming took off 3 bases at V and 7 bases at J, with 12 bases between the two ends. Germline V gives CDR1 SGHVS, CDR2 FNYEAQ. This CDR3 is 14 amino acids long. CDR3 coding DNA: TGTGCCAGCAGCTTTGGGGCGGGGCACGGGGAGCTGTTTTTT. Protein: CASSFGAGHGELFF.

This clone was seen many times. In DNA, the CDR3 is TGTGCCAGTAGTATAGGGTCCGTAGACAATGAGCAGTTCTTC. It yields the protein CASSIGSVDNEQFF. The chain joins TRBV19 to TRBJ2-1; no clear D. The CDR3 sequence is 14 residues long. Germline lookup yields CDR1 LNHDA and CDR2 SQIVND (reference sequence). Trimming shortened V by 1 base and J by 5 bases, and 9 bases separated the two germline ends.

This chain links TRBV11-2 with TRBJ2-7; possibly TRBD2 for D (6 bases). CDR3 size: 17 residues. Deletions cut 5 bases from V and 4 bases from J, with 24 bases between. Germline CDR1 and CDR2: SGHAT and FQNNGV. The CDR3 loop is CASSTTRGEVAYYEQYF. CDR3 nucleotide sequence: TGTGCCAGCAGCACGACCAGAGGGGAGGTGGCGTATTACGAGCAGTACTTC.

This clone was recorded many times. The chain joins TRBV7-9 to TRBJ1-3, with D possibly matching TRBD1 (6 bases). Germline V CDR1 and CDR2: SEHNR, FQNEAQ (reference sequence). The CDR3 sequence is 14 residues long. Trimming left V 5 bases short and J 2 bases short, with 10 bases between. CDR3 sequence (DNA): TGTGCCAGCAGCCGCAGGGGAGCTGGAAACACCATATATTTT. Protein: CASSRRGAGNTIYF.

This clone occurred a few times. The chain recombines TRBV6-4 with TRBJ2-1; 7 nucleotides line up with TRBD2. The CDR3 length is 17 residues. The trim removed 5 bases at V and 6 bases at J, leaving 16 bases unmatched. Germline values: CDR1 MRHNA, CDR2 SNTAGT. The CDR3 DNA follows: TGTGCCAGCAGTACCTCTACCCTAGCGGCAGAGTTCAATGAGCAGTTCTTC. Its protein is CASSTSTLAAEFNEQFF.

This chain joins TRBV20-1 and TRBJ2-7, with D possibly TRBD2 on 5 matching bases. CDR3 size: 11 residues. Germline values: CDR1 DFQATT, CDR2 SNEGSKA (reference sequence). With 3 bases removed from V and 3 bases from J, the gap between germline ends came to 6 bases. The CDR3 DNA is TGCAGTGCTAGTCGGGGCTACGAGCAGTACTTC. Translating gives CSASRGYEQYF.

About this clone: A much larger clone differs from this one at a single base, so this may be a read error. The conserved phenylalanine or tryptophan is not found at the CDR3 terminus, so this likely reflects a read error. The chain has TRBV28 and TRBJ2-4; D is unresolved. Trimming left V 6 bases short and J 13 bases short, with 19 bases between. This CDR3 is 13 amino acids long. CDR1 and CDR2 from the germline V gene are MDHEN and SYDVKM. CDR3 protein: CASSLDPWSRQYL. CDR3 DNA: TGTGCCAGCAGCTTGGACCCCTGGTCAAGGCAGTACTTA.

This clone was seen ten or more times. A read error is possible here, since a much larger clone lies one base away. This chain's CDR3 is CASSPIGRYEQYF. In DNA, the CDR3 is TGTGCCAGCAGTCCAATCGGACGGTACGAGCAGTACTTC. V and J are TRBV27 and TRBJ2-7; D unresolved. CDR3 length: 13 residues. Looked up from germline, CDR1 is MNHEY and CDR2 is SMNVEV (reference sequence). Between the trimmed V and J ends, which lost 5 bases and 4 bases, there was a span of 12 bases.

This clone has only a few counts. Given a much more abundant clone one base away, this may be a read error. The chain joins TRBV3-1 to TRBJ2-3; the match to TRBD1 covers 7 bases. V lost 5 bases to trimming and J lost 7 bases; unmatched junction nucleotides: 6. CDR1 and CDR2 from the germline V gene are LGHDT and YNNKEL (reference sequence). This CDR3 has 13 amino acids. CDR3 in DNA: TGTGCCAGCAGCACCCGACAGGGATATACGCAGTATTTT. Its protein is CASSTRQGYTQYF.

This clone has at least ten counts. In DNA, the CDR3 is TGCAGTGCCATCGGGGGGTTGGATACGCAGTATTTT. It codes for CSAIGGLDTQYF. The gene calls are TRBV20-1 and TRBJ2-3; 7 nucleotides line up with TRBD2. Germline V gene lookup returns CDR1 DFQATT and CDR2 SNEGSKA (reference sequence). This CDR3 is 12 amino acids long. V was clipped by 6 bases and J by 6 bases; unmatched bases: 6.

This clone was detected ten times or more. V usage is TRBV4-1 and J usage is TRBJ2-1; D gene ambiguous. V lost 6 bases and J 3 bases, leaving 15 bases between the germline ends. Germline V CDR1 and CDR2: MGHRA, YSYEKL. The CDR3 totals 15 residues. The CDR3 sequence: CASSPGPVNYNEQFF. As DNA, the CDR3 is TGCGCCAGCAGTCCCGGTCCCGTGAACTACAATGAGCAGTTCTTC.

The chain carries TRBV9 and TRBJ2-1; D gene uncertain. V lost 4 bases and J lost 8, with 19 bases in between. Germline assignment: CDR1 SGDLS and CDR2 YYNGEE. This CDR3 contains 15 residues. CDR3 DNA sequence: TGTGCCAGCAGCCCCCGTGAGTGCGTTGGGGATGAGCAGTTCTTC. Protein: CASSPRECVGDEQFF. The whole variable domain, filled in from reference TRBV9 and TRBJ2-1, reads DSGVTQTPKHLITATGQRVTLRCSPRSGDLSVYWYQQSLDQGLQFLIQYYNGEERAKGNILERFSAQQFPDLHSELNLSSLELGDSALYFCASSPRECVGDEQFFGPGTRLTVL.

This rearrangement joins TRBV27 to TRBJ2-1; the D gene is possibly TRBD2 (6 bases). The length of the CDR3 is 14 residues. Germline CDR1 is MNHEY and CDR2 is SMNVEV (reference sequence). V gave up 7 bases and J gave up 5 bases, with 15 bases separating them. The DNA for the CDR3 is TGTGCCAGCAATCGGGAGAGGGCGAACAATGAGCAGTTCTTC. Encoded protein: CASNRERANNEQFF.

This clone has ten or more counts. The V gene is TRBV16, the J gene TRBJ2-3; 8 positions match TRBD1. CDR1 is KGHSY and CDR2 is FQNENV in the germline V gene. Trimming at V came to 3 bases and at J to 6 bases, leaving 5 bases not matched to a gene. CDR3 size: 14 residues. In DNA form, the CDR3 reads TGTGCCAGCAGCCATCGACAGGGGTTGGATACGCAGTATTTT. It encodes CASSHRQGLDTQYF.

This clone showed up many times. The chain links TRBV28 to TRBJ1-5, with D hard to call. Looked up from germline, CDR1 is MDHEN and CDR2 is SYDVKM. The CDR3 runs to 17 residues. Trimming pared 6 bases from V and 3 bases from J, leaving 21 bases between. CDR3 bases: TGTGCCAGCAGAACCCGGCCGACACGATCACCCAATCAGCCCCAGCATTTT. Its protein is CASRTRPTRSPNQPQHF.

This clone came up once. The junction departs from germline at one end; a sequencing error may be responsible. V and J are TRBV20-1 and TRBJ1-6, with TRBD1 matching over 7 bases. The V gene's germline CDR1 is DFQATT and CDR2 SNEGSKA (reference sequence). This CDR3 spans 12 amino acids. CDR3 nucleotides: TGCAGTGGGGGGACAGAGGATTCACCCCTCAACTTT. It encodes CSGGTEDSPLNF.

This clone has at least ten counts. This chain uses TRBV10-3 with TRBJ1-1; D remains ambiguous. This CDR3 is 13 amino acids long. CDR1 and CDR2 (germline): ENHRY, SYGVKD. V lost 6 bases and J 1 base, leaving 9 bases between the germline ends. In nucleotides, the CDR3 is TGTGCCATCAGCCCCCACGGGAACACTGAAGCTTTCTTT. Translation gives CAISPHGNTEAFF.

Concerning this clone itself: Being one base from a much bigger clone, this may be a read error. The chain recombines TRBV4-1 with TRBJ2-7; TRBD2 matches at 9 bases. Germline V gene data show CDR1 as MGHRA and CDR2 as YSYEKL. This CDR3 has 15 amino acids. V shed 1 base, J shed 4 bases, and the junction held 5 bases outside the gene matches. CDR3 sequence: CASSQGNSGGYEQYF. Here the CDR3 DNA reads TGCGCCAGCAGCCAAGGAAATAGCGGGGGATACGAGCAGTACTTC.

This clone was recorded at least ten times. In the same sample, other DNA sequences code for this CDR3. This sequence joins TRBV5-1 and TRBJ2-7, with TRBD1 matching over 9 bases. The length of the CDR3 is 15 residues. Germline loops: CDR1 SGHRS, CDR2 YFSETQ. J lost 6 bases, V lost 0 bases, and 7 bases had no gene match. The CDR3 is CASSLETGGRGEQYF. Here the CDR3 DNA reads TGCGCCAGCAGCTTGGAAACAGGGGGCAGAGGCGAGCAGTACTTC.

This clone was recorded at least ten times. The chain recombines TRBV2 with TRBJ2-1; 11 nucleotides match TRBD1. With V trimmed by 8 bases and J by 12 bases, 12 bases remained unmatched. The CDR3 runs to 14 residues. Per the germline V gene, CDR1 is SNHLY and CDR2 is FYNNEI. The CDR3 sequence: CASVERGQGGRQFF. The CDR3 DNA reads TGTGCCAGCGTCGAGAGGGGACAGGGGGGGCGGCAGTTCTTC.

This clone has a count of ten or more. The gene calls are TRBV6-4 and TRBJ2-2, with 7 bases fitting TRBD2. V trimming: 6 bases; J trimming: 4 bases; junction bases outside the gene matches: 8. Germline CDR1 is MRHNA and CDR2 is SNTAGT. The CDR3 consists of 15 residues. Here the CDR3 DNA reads TGTGCCAGCAGACAAGAGGCGGGAGTCACCGGGGAGCTGTTTTTT. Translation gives CASRQEAGVTGELFF.